This T cell receptor (gamma chain) was sequenced during a study of Vδ1+ human thymocytes. This clone was counted between two and nine times. Its antigen is not identified. The germline gives CDR1 GITISATS, CDR2 ISYDGTV (reference sequence). J gave up 6 bases and V 9 bases, and 7 bases lay outside the gene matches. This CDR3 has 12 amino acids. The sorted cells were CD3+ Vdelta1+ Vdelta2- thymocytes from alphabeta-depleted thymus. Vdelta1+ thymocyte sorts reached between about 97% and 99.6% purity. Study-wide findings and caveats: Highly polyclonal TRG and TRD repertoires with Gaussian CDR3 length distributions appeared in thymus.

Extracted RNA was reverse transcribed into cDNA. CDR3 amplicons came from multiplex PCR with pooled V-gene forward and constant-region reverse primers. TCRdb fed the multiplex PCR reads into CATT to redo clone calling. The sample carries approximately 20,000 gamma-chain clones, roughly 13% recorded once. What was sequenced was Vdelta1+ gamma-delta thymocytes from the thymus. Documented subset: FACS-sorted CD3+ TCRalphabeta- TCRVdelta1+ TCRVdelta2- thymocytes. This receptor was taken from a child under two years old who had congenital heart surgery. The V call is TRGV9, the J call TRGJP1. CDR3 region: CALRVSGWFKIF. The CDR3 DNA sequence: TGTGCCTTGCGGGTCTCTGGTTGGTTCAAGATATTT.